The 26 T cell receptor beta chains given below trace back to one sample, sequenced in a study of blood T cell repertoires in COVID-19. Sequencing used immunoSEQ multiplex PCR; TCRdb keeps in-frame clones, though not all of them. Here the sample spans roughly 270,000 clones, approximately 85% being singletons. The sequenced sample was peripheral blood. These receptors all stem from a man aged 18 to 29 with active or convalescent COVID-19.

This rearrangement joins TRBV5-1 to TRBJ1-2; no reliable D call. V lost 5 bases and J 6 bases, leaving 17 bases between the germline ends. The CDR3 runs 14 residues. Germline V gene sequence: CDR1 SGHRS, CDR2 YFSETQ. CDR3 coding DNA: TGCGCCAGCAGTCTTCGGTCGGGGAATAATGGCTACACCTTC. Amino acid sequence: CASSLRSGNNGYTF.

The CDR3 region is CASSPGQGTDTQYF. CDR3 coding DNA: TGTGCCAGCTCACCGGGACAGGGCACAGATACGCAGTATTTT. The chain links TRBV18 to TRBJ2-3, with 8 bases identical to TRBD1. The CDR3 loop spans 14 amino acids. J was trimmed by 1 base and V by 3 bases; bases with no gene match: 0. The germline gives CDR1 KGHSH, CDR2 LQKENI.

V is TRBV14 and J is TRBJ2-7, with 9 bases fitting TRBD1. V shed 3 bases and J 0 bases; nucleotides not matched to a gene: 6. Germline CDR1 is SGHDN and CDR2 is FVKESK. The length of the CDR3 is 16 residues. This CDR3 is CASSQPPGQGSYEQYF. DNA for the CDR3: TGTGCCAGCAGCCAGCCGCCGGGACAGGGCTCCTACGAGCAGTACTTC.

CDR3 region: CASSQHDRVNTEAFF. The CDR3, as DNA: TGTGCCAGCAGTCAACACGACAGGGTCAACACTGAAGCTTTCTTT. This chain connects TRBV2 to TRBJ1-1, with 7 bases fitting TRBD1. There are 15 residues in the CDR3. V was clipped by 5 bases and J by 2 bases; unmatched bases: 8. Germline values: CDR1 SNHLY, CDR2 FYNNEI.

The chain links TRBV13 to TRBJ1-6; possibly TRBD1 for D (6 bases). Trimming cost V 5 bases and J 7 bases, with 15 bases left between them. Germline V gene sequence: CDR1 PRHDT, CDR2 FYEKMQ (reference sequence). The CDR3 is made up of 15 amino acids. The CDR3 loop reads CASSPQGNPNSPLHF. The CDR3 DNA sequence: TGTGCCAGCAGCCCCCAGGGGAACCCCAATTCACCCCTCCACTTT.

V is TRBV7-9 and J is TRBJ2-7; D uncertain. Trimming removed 1 base at V and 4 bases at J, with 5 bases between. In germline, CDR1 is SEHNR, CDR2 FQNEAQ (reference sequence). This CDR3 contains 12 residues. The CDR3 DNA is TGTGCCAGCAGCTTAGTTCCATACGAGCAGTACTTC. Protein: CASSLVPYEQYF.

The CDR3 here is CASSPSDGFSNQPQHF. The CDR3 coding sequence is TGTGCCAGCAGCCCCAGCGACGGGTTTAGCAATCAGCCCCAGCATTTT. The chain combines TRBV7-6 with TRBJ1-5; D gene ambiguous. The length of the CDR3 is 16 residues. Germline lookup yields CDR1 SGHVS and CDR2 FNYEAQ. V was trimmed by 5 bases and J by 0 bases, leaving 14 bases between them.

The chain is built from TRBV3-1 (or the pseudogene TRBV3-2) and TRBJ1-1; no reliable D call. The V gene lost 1 base and the J gene lost 5 bases, with 8 bases spanning the gap. Germline V CDR1 and CDR2: LGHDT, YNNKEL (reference sequence). CDR3 length equals 13 residues. CDR3 coding DNA: TGTGCCAGCAGCCAAGTTGATAGAACTGAAGCTTTCTTT. Encoded protein: CASSQVDRTEAFF.

This clone appeared a single time. The gene calls are TRBV1 and TRBJ1-2; TRBD1 was called by the table and not checked on the DNA. TRBV1 is assigned pseudogene status. This CDR3 contains 16 residues. The CDR3 bases are TGCACCAGCATAACGCGGACAGGGGGCTTGAACTATGGCTACACCTTC. Protein product: CTSITRTGGLNYGYTF.

In its sample, this clone was seen a few times. V usage is TRBV3-1 (or the pseudogene TRBV3-2) and J usage is TRBJ1-1, with D perhaps TRBD1 (5 bases). Trimming pared 6 bases from V and 1 base from J, leaving 15 bases between. Per the germline V gene, CDR1 is LGHDT and CDR2 is YNNKEL (reference sequence). The CDR3 contains 15 residues. This CDR3 is CASSPGAGQNTEAFF. CDR3 DNA: TGTGCCAGCAGTCCCGGAGCTGGACAGAACACTGAAGCTTTCTTT.

This rearrangement joins TRBV6-2 or TRBV6-3 to TRBJ2-1; 7 bases align to TRBD1. Germline V gives CDR1 MNHEY, CDR2 SVGEGT. V gave up 4 bases and J gave up 8 bases; unmatched junction bases: 5. This CDR3 region has 13 residues. The CDR3 nucleotides are TGTGCCAGCAGTTTCAGGGGGACCTATGAGCAGTTCTTC. This sequence encodes CASSFRGTYEQFF.

V usage is TRBV4-1 and J usage is TRBJ1-4; maybe TRBD1 (6 bases). Germline V gives CDR1 MGHRA, CDR2 YSYEKL. V lost 6 bases to trimming and J lost 5 bases, with 13 bases between them. This CDR3 region has 14 residues. The CDR3 DNA is TGCGCCAGCAGGTACAGGGTCGGGAATGAAAAACTGTTTTTT. This sequence encodes CASRYRVGNEKLFF.

This clone turned up a few times. The chain links TRBV7-2 to TRBJ2-7; TRBD1 might be the D (6 bases). Per germline, CDR1 SGHTA and CDR2 FQGNSA. CDR3 size: 15 residues. V was trimmed by 4 bases and J by 1 base, leaving 14 bases between them. The CDR3 here is CASSWGQGKSYEQYF. CDR3 nucleotides: TGTGCCAGCAGCTGGGGGCAGGGGAAGTCCTACGAGCAGTACTTC.

The gene calls are TRBV14 and TRBJ2-3; D possibly corresponds to TRBD2 (5 bases). The CDR3 extends over 16 amino acids. The germline V gene encodes CDR1 SGHDN and CDR2 FVKESK. V shed 1 base and J shed 0 bases, with 11 bases lying between them. CDR3 region: CASSQGPSFSTDTQYF. In DNA, the CDR3 is TGTGCCAGCAGCCAAGGTCCTAGCTTTAGCACAGATACGCAGTATTTT. The full variable domain, its missing parts supplied by reference TRBV14 and TRBJ2-3, is EAGVTQFPSHSVIEKGQTVTLRCDPISGHDNLYWYRRVMGKEIKFLLHFVKESKQDESGMPNNRFLAERTGGTYSTLKVQPAELEDSGVYFCASSQGPSFSTDTQYFGPGTRLTVL.

This rearrangement joins TRBV24-1 to TRBJ1-5, with 7 bases aligning to TRBD1. The CDR3 sequence is 15 residues long. The V gene end was trimmed by 8 bases and the J gene end by 6 bases; junction bases not matched to a gene: 12. Germline V lookup: CDR1 KGHDR, CDR2 SFDVKD. The CDR3 reads CATNLPQDRIQPQHF. In DNA form, the CDR3 reads TGTGCCACCAATCTACCTCAGGACAGGATTCAGCCCCAGCATTTT.

CDR3 nucleotides: TGTGCCAGCAGTGAAGAAGGGACAGAACGAGTGAACACTGAAGCTTTCTTT. It encodes CASSEEGTERVNTEAFF. The chain recombines TRBV25-1 with TRBJ1-1; TRBD1 agrees at 7 bases. This CDR3 has 17 amino acids. CDR1 and CDR2 from the germline V gene are MGHDK and SYGVNS. Trimming cost V 2 bases and J 0 bases; bases outside gene matches: 9.

This chain connects TRBV15 to TRBJ2-3; D remains ambiguous. The CDR3 is 11 amino acids. Looked up from germline, CDR1 is LNHNV and CDR2 is YYDKDF (reference sequence). The ends were cut back, 3 bases at V and 5 bases at J, with 3 bases in the middle. The CDR3 protein is CATSSKDTQYF. The CDR3 nucleotides are TGTGCCACCAGCAGTAAAGATACGCAGTATTTT.

The rearrangement uses TRBV9 and TRBJ2-7; TRBD1 matches 9 bases. Trimming at V came to 4 bases and at J to 5 bases, leaving 10 bases not matched to a gene. Germline V gives CDR1 SGDLS, CDR2 YYNGEE. CDR3 length: 15 residues. Written as DNA, the CDR3 is TGTGCCAGCAGCCTAGACTCACAGGGGGCGCACGAGCAGTACTTC. Residues: CASSLDSQGAHEQYF.

The rearrangement links TRBV27 to TRBJ2-7, with 8 bases fitting TRBD1. Per germline, CDR1 MNHEY and CDR2 SMNVEV (reference sequence). The ends lost 2 bases at V and 5 bases at J; junction bases unmatched: 5. CDR3 length equals 14 residues. This chain's CDR3 is CASSLGQGPHEQYF. The DNA for the CDR3 is TGTGCCAGCAGTTTAGGACAGGGTCCGCACGAGCAGTACTTC.

V and J are TRBV10-3 and TRBJ1-5; D might be TRBD1 (6 bases). The length of the CDR3 is 14 residues. V lost 6 bases to trimming and J lost 4 bases, with 13 bases between them. CDR1 and CDR2 from the germline V gene are ENHRY and SYGVKD. CDR3 protein: CAISAQGRNQPQHF. The CDR3 region has the DNA TGTGCCATCAGCGCACAGGGTCGGAATCAGCCCCAGCATTTT.

This rearrangement joins TRBV3-1 (or the pseudogene TRBV3-2) to TRBJ2-7; 14 bases line up with TRBD2. The CDR3 runs to 16 residues. With V trimmed by 2 bases and J by 4 bases, 4 bases remained unmatched. Germline V gene data show CDR1 as LGHDT and CDR2 as YNNKEL (reference sequence). CDR3 residues: CASSQRTSGGRYEQYF. CDR3 sequence (DNA): TGTGCCAGCAGCCAAAGGACTAGCGGGGGGCGGTACGAGCAGTACTTC.

The J gene is TRBJ2-7, the V gene TRBV20-1, with 10 bases fitting TRBD2. CDR3 size: 14 residues. V shed 3 bases, J shed 0 bases, and the junction held 2 bases outside the gene matches. Germline V gene data show CDR1 as DFQATT and CDR2 as SNEGSKA (reference sequence). The DNA for the CDR3 is TGCAGTGCTAGTCTAGCGGGGGCCTCCTACGAGCAGTACTTC. Its protein product is CSASLAGASYEQYF.

The chain links TRBV9 to TRBJ2-7, with D perhaps matching TRBD1 (6 bases). V was clipped by 4 bases and J by 3 bases, with 17 bases between them. Germline-derived CDR1 and CDR2 are SGDLS and YYNGEE. CDR3 length: 15 amino acids. The CDR3 protein is CASSPDTGLGYEQYF. The CDR3 DNA reads TGTGCCAGCAGCCCTGACACAGGGCTTGGCTACGAGCAGTACTTC. Full variable domain (outside the CDR3, taken from reference TRBV9 and TRBJ2-7): DSGVTQTPKHLITATGQRVTLRCSPRSGDLSVYWYQQSLDQGLQFLIQYYNGEERAKGNILERFSAQQFPDLHSELNLSSLELGDSALYFCASSPDTGLGYEQYFGPGTRLTVT.

The chain's CDR3 is CASSQNTDRKNTEAFF. CDR3 nucleotide sequence: TGCGCCAGCAGCCAAAACACGGACAGAAAGAACACTGAAGCTTTCTTT. This sequence joins TRBV5-1 and TRBJ1-1; D might be TRBD1 (6 bases). The CDR3 is 16 residues long. V lost 4 bases, J lost 1 base, and 17 bases lay in between. The germline CDR1 and CDR2 sequences are SGHRS and YFSETQ.

This clone was seen a handful of times. The J gene is TRBJ2-7, the V gene TRBV4-1, with TRBD2 as a possible D gene (5 bases). Germline values: CDR1 MGHRA, CDR2 YSYEKL. V lost 0 bases to trimming and J lost 4 bases, with 10 bases between them. The CDR3 length is 14 residues. CDR3: CASSQERVGYEQYF. In nucleotides, the CDR3 is TGCGCCAGCAGCCAAGAGCGGGTTGGGTACGAGCAGTACTTC.

The chain couples TRBV29-1 to TRBJ1-2; 8 bases map to TRBD1. The germline CDR1 and CDR2 sequences are SQVTM and ANQGSEA. Unmatched junction bases numbered 10, after V lost 6 bases and J lost 4 bases. There are 14 residues in the CDR3. The chain's CDR3 is CSVHSTGAAYGYTF. The CDR3, as DNA: TGCAGCGTCCATTCGACAGGGGCTGCCTATGGCTACACCTTC.